This TCR beta chain was recorded in a study of blood T cell repertoires in COVID-19. The CDR3 totals 15 residues. Germline assignment: CDR1 MNHEY and CDR2 SVGAGI. Trimming stripped 2 bases from V and 5 bases from J, with 13 bases between. Seattle patients were enrolled while actively infected and followed longitudinally. As originally analysed: Nucleated cell number was recorded as an estimate derived from reference gene primer amplification. The protocol was immunoSEQ multiplex PCR, while the TCRdb copy is restricted to in-frame clones and leaves out a portion. Clone size and the V and J calls come from that table; the DNA yielded D and trimming. This table has roughly 330,000 clones, approximately 86% appearing once.

The sequence derives from a young man with COVID-19, enrolled during active disease. The sequenced sample was peripheral blood. The gene calls are TRBV6-5 and TRBJ1-5, with a tentative D call TRBD1 (6 bases). The CDR3 DNA reads as TGTGCCAGCAGTTACACCACAGGGACGGATCAGCCCCAGCATTTT. This codes for CASSYTTGTDQPQHF.